These 32 T cell receptor beta chains were sequenced from one sample in a study of blood T cell repertoires in COVID-19. Clones were sequenced by immunoSEQ multiplex PCR, and TCRdb holds only the in-frame ones, with some missing. The table includes 250,000 to 350,000 clones, approximately 84% detected once. Source material: peripheral blood. Receptor source: a human donor with COVID-19, enrolled during active disease. The donor label of this sample is uncertain.

The chain is built from TRBV6-5 and TRBJ2-5, with D possibly matching TRBD2 (6 bases). CDR1 is MNHEY, CDR2 SVGAGI, per germline. This CDR3 region has 11 residues. With 6 bases removed from V and 5 bases from J, the gap between germline ends came to 7 bases. For the CDR3, the DNA is TGTGCCAGCAGGGGACTGGAGACCCAGTACTTC. This gives the protein CASRGLETQYF.

This rearrangement joins TRBV24-1 to TRBJ2-2; 8 nucleotides agree with TRBD1. The CDR3 totals 14 residues. The germline V gene encodes CDR1 KGHDR and CDR2 SFDVKD. J lost 1 base, V lost 9 bases, and 3 bases had no gene match. The DNA of the CDR3 is TGTGCCACCCATGGACAGGGGAACACCGGGGAGCTGTTTTTT. Protein: CATHGQGNTGELFF.

This clone came up once. The rearrangement joins TRBV5-6 to TRBJ1-6, with TRBD1 matching 8 bases. CDR3 length: 16 amino acids. Germline V gene data show CDR1 as SGHDT and CDR2 as YYEEEE. J was trimmed by 1 base and V by 4 bases; bases with no gene match: 4. CDR3 in DNA: TGTGCCAGCAGCCCAGGACAGGGTTCCTATAATTCACCCCTCCACTTT. Protein sequence: CASSPGQGSYNSPLHF.

This clone was seen a handful of times. The chain employs TRBV6-2 or TRBV6-3 and TRBJ2-1; 7 bases are shared with TRBD1. There are 17 residues in the CDR3. Germline lookup yields CDR1 MNHEY and CDR2 SVGEGT. The V gene end was trimmed by 5 bases and the J gene end by 0 bases; junction bases not matched to a gene: 10. The CDR3 loop reads CASSPDTGTASYNEQFF. The DNA for the CDR3 is TGTGCCAGCAGTCCAGATACCGGGACAGCCTCCTACAATGAGCAGTTCTTC.

The CDR3 here is CASSVEGYSPLHF. The CDR3 DNA reads as TGCGCCAGCAGTGTGGAGGGCTATTCACCCCTCCACTTT. The chain has TRBV10-1 and TRBJ1-6; D unresolved. The CDR3 is 13 residues long. Germline lookup yields CDR1 WNHNN and CDR2 SYGVQD (reference sequence). The V and J ends lost 4 bases and 8 bases respectively, with 9 bases between them.

This chain uses TRBV27 with TRBJ2-6; D remains ambiguous. The CDR3 runs to 13 residues. V lost 6 bases and J 0 bases, leaving 3 bases between the germline ends. Germline V lookup: CDR1 MNHEY, CDR2 SMNVEV (reference sequence). DNA of the CDR3: TGTGCCAGCAGGAGCTCTGGGGCCAACGTCCTGACTTTC. It is translated as CASRSSGANVLTF. The variable domain in full, with the rest retrieved from reference TRBV27 and TRBJ2-6, is EAQVTQNPRYLITVTGKKLTVTCSQNMNHEYMSWYRQDPGLGLRQIYYSMNVEVTDKGDVPEGYKVSRKEKRNFPLILESPSPNQTSLYFCASRSSGANVLTFGAGSRLTVL.

CDR3 nucleotides: TGTGCCAGTAGTCCGCCGTTGGGGAGTCAGGAGACCCAGTACTTC. It translates to CASSPPLGSQETQYF. V gene TRBV19 combines with J gene TRBJ2-5, with a tentative D call TRBD2 (5 bases). In germline, CDR1 is LNHDA, CDR2 SQIVND (reference sequence). Trimming cost V 5 bases and J 5 bases, with 18 bases left between them. The CDR3 consists of 15 residues. The full variable domain, rest sourced from reference TRBV19 and TRBJ2-5, is DGGITQSPKYLFRKEGQNVTLSCEQNLNHDAMYWYRQDPGQGLRLIYYSQIVNDFQKGDIAEGYSVSREKKESFPLTVTSAQKNPTAFYLCASSPPLGSQETQYFGPGTRLLVL.

This sequence joins TRBV5-1 and TRBJ1-1; D gene ambiguous. Germline CDR1 reads SGHRS; CDR2 reads YFSETQ. This CDR3 is built from 13 residues. Trimming cost V 0 bases and J 6 bases, with 9 bases left between them. CDR3 loop: CASSLETRAEAFF. As DNA, the CDR3 is TGCGCCAGCAGCTTGGAGACGAGGGCTGAAGCTTTCTTT.

The chain uses TRBV19 and TRBJ2-7, with 9 bases that match TRBD2. This CDR3 has 15 residues. V dropped 5 bases and J dropped 0; count of bases not matched to a gene: 5. The V gene's germline CDR1 is LNHDA and CDR2 SQIVND (reference sequence). The CDR3 coding sequence is TGTGCCAGTAGTCATAGCGGGGGTGCCTCCTACGAGCAGTACTTC. Encoded protein: CASSHSGGASYEQYF.

This sequence joins TRBV27 and TRBJ2-5; D is perhaps TRBD2 (6 bases). The ends were cut back, 0 bases at V and 1 base at J, with 6 bases in the middle. The CDR3 runs to 14 residues. Germline assignment: CDR1 MNHEY and CDR2 SMNVEV (reference sequence). CDR3 region: CASSLSGGQETQYF. The CDR3 DNA is TGTGCCAGCAGTTTATCGGGGGGCCAAGAGACCCAGTACTTC.

This rearrangement joins TRBV12-5 to TRBJ1-2, with unresolved D. The CDR3 has 11 amino acids. Germline V CDR1 and CDR2: LGHNT, FRNRAP. Trimming cost V 2 bases and J 13 bases, with 11 bases left between them. The CDR3 loop is CASGLSDIPTF. The CDR3 DNA reads as TGTGCTAGTGGTTTGAGTGACATCCCCACCTTC. Full variable domain (rest looked up from reference TRBV12-5 and TRBJ1-2): DARVTQTPRHKVTEMGQEVTMRCQPILGHNTVFWYRQTMMQGLELLAYFRNRAPLDDSGMPKDRFSAEMPDATLATLKIQPSEPRDSAVYFCASGLSDIPTFGSGTRLTVV.

This clone was observed once. V usage is TRBV6-5 and J usage is TRBJ2-7, with 14 positions matching TRBD2. V dropped 7 bases and J dropped 5; count of bases not matched to a gene: 4. Germline CDR1 and CDR2: MNHEY and SVGAGI. The CDR3 contains 14 residues. CDR3 nucleotides: TGTGCCAGCATAGGGACTAGCGGGAGACACGAGCAGTACTTC. Amino acid sequence: CASIGTSGRHEQYF.

The rearrangement links TRBV6-5 to TRBJ1-2, with no clear D. The CDR3 contains 11 residues. Germline CDR1 and CDR2: MNHEY and SVGAGI. V was pared by 7 bases and J by 8 bases, with 11 bases between. The CDR3 loop is CASNSYRGYTF. As DNA, the CDR3 is TGTGCCAGCAACTCATATCGGGGCTACACCTTC.

This clone was seen a few times. This chain connects TRBV14 to TRBJ2-2; 9 nucleotides agree with TRBD1. The CDR3 loop spans 15 amino acids. Germline V gene data show CDR1 as SGHDN and CDR2 as FVKESK. The ends lost 5 bases at V and 4 bases at J; junction bases unmatched: 5. The CDR3 is CASSGGTGRTGELFF. In DNA, the CDR3 is TGTGCCAGCAGCGGAGGGACAGGGCGCACCGGGGAGCTGTTTTTT.

The chain employs TRBV6-1 and TRBJ1-1; no reliable D call. Trimming left V 1 base short and J 0 bases short, with 6 bases between. From germline, CDR1 is MNHNS and CDR2 SASEGT. The CDR3 loop spans 14 amino acids. The CDR3 coding sequence is TGTGCCAGCAGTGAAGTTTATGTGAACACTGAAGCTTTCTTT. Protein: CASSEVYVNTEAFF.

The chain combines TRBV10-3 with TRBJ1-2; 7 bases agree with TRBD1. The V gene's germline CDR1 is ENHRY and CDR2 SYGVKD. CDR3 length equals 15 residues. After removal of 6 bases from V and 0 bases from J, the junction contained 7 bases not matched to a gene. The CDR3 is CAIRTGTDSNYGYTF. DNA of the CDR3: TGTGCCATCAGGACCGGGACAGACTCTAACTATGGCTACACCTTC.

The V and J genes are TRBV30 and TRBJ2-5; no clear D. Germline V gene sequence: CDR1 GTSNPN, CDR2 SVGIG (reference sequence). Trimming left V 2 bases short and J 4 bases short, with 5 bases between. This CDR3 has 11 amino acids. DNA of the CDR3: TGTGCCTGGAGTTCAGGAGAGACCCAGTACTTC. Encoded protein: CAWSSGETQYF.

This chain uses TRBV28 with TRBJ2-7; no definite D call. Per germline, CDR1 MDHEN and CDR2 SYDVKM. V lost 3 bases to trimming and J lost 0 bases, with 9 bases between them. This CDR3 is 14 amino acids long. The CDR3 reads CASSFARYSYEQYF. In nucleotides, the CDR3 is TGTGCCAGCAGTTTTGCCAGATACTCCTACGAGCAGTACTTC.

The genes are TRBV7-9 and TRBJ1-1; TRBD1 matches at 8 bases. Unmatched junction bases numbered 11, after V lost 1 base and J lost 4 bases. This CDR3 spans 17 amino acids. Per the germline V gene, CDR1 is SEHNR and CDR2 is FQNEAQ (reference sequence). CDR3 bases: TGTGCCAGCAGCTTAGGGGTCCAGGGGGCGGGTGGCACTGAAGCTTTCTTT. This translates into CASSLGVQGAGGTEAFF.

The CDR3: CASNPRPQSTYNEQFF. The CDR3 region has the DNA TGTGCCAGCAACCCGAGGCCCCAATCGACTTACAATGAGCAGTTCTTC. The rearrangement uses TRBV27 and TRBJ2-1; D remains unclear. V lost 7 bases and J 4 bases, leaving 20 bases between the germline ends. Germline assignment: CDR1 MNHEY and CDR2 SMNVEV (reference sequence). CDR3 length equals 16 residues.

This clone appeared a few times. The rearrangement links TRBV5-1 to TRBJ1-5, with TRBD1 identical over 8 bases. The length of the CDR3 is 14 residues. The trim removed 4 bases at V and 7 bases at J, leaving 7 bases unmatched. The germline gives CDR1 SGHRS, CDR2 YFSETQ. The CDR3 loop is CASSAGTGGQPQHF. The CDR3 DNA reads TGCGCCAGCAGCGCCGGGACAGGAGGACAGCCCCAGCATTTT.

In nucleotides, the CDR3 is TGTGCCTGGAATGCCGGGACACTTAATCAGCCCCAGCATTTT. This sequence encodes CAWNAGTLNQPQHF. The gene calls are TRBV30 and TRBJ1-5; the D gene is possibly TRBD1 (6 bases). Germline lookup yields CDR1 GTSNPN and CDR2 SVGIG (reference sequence). V was cut by 4 bases and J by 4 bases, with 14 bases left in between. This CDR3 comprises 14 residues.

This chain connects TRBV5-1 to TRBJ2-1; D is ambiguous. The CDR3 is 16 residues long. Trimming shortened V by 1 base and J by 0 bases, and 11 bases separated the two germline ends. CDR1 is SGHRS and CDR2 is YFSETQ in the germline V gene. This CDR3 is CASSLNSQSSYNEQFF. CDR3 coding DNA: TGCGCCAGCAGCTTGAACAGTCAAAGCTCCTACAATGAGCAGTTCTTC.

The chain has TRBV30 and TRBJ1-1, with 7 bases that match TRBD1. This CDR3 region has 14 residues. Germline-derived CDR1 and CDR2 are GTSNPN and SVGIG (reference sequence). The V segment lost 8 bases and the J segment 3 bases; nucleotides outside the gene matches: 12. The CDR3 DNA sequence: TGTGCCCGGACACAGGGGAGCCTGTACACTGAAGCTTTCTTT. Translated: CARTQGSLYTEAFF.

V usage is TRBV28 and J usage is TRBJ1-2, with TRBD1 identical over 7 bases. Germline-derived CDR1 and CDR2 are MDHEN and SYDVKM. This CDR3 region has 15 residues. Trimming at V came to 5 bases and at J to 5 bases, leaving 11 bases not matched to a gene. The CDR3 region is CASSESRQGKYGYTF. The CDR3 DNA follows: TGTGCCAGCAGTGAGTCCAGACAGGGAAAGTATGGCTACACCTTC.

This clone was seen just once. V gene TRBV5-1 combines with J gene TRBJ2-1; 7 bases align to TRBD2. Germline V CDR1 and CDR2: SGHRS, YFSETQ. This CDR3 spans 15 amino acids. Trimming at V came to 0 bases and at J to 2 bases, leaving 2 bases not matched to a gene. CDR3 protein: CASSLVLAAYNEQFF. Here the CDR3 DNA reads TGCGCCAGCAGCTTGGTGCTAGCGGCCTACAATGAGCAGTTCTTC.

This clone was detected only once. In nucleotides, the CDR3 is TGTGCCAGCAGCTTAGATGAGGGAAGTCCTGGCTACACCTTC. As protein: CASSLDEGSPGYTF. The chain employs TRBV7-2 and TRBJ1-2; unclear D gene. From germline, CDR1 is SGHTA and CDR2 FQGNSA. The CDR3 has 14 residues. Trimming pared 1 base from V and 7 bases from J, leaving 13 bases between.

The chain links TRBV19 to TRBJ1-2, with D possibly matching TRBD1 (6 bases). The CDR3 covers 14 residues. The germline CDR1 and CDR2 sequences are LNHDA and SQIVND (reference sequence). Trimming shortened V by 4 bases and J by 5 bases, and 14 bases separated the two germline ends. The CDR3 DNA follows: TGTGCCAGTAGTAACAGGGAGTTAAGTTATGGCTACACCTTC. This gives the protein CASSNRELSYGYTF.

The chain employs TRBV6-5 and TRBJ1-1, with D perhaps TRBD1 (6 bases). This CDR3 is 15 amino acids long. V lost 2 bases and J 6 bases, leaving 16 bases between the germline ends. Germline lookup yields CDR1 MNHEY and CDR2 SVGAGI. The CDR3 is CASSYMRTAYAEAFF. As DNA, the CDR3 is TGTGCCAGCAGTTACATGAGGACAGCTTACGCTGAAGCTTTCTTT.

The chain carries TRBV2 and TRBJ2-6, with 8 bases fitting TRBD1. This CDR3 spans 15 amino acids. From germline, CDR1 is SNHLY and CDR2 FYNNEI. Unmatched junction bases numbered 5, after V lost 6 bases and J lost 4 bases. The CDR3, as DNA: TGTGCCAGCAGCCAGGGGGCGCACGGGGCCAACGTCCTGACTTTC. It specifies CASSQGAHGANVLTF.

The chain couples TRBV11-2 to TRBJ2-2; D is undetermined. The CDR3 has 15 amino acids. Trimming removed 7 bases from V and 0 bases from J, with 12 bases in between. Germline-derived CDR1 and CDR2 are SGHAT and FQNNGV. The CDR3 here is CASTRLETNTGELFF. DNA for the CDR3: TGTGCCAGCACCCGACTGGAAACGAACACCGGGGAGCTGTTTTTT. Drawing the rest from reference TRBV11-2 and TRBJ2-2, the complete variable domain is EAGVAQSPRYKIIEKRQSVAFWCNPISGHATLYWYQQILGQGPKLLIQFQNNGVVDDSQLPKDRFSAERLKGVDSTLKIQPAKLEDSAVYLCASTRLETNTGELFFGEGSRLTVL.

V usage is TRBV2 and J usage is TRBJ2-7, with a possible D match to TRBD2 (6 bases). V was shortened by 6 bases and J by 2 bases, with 11 bases between the two germline ends. Germline CDR1 reads SNHLY; CDR2 reads FYNNEI. The CDR3 has 13 amino acids. Here the CDR3 DNA reads TGTGCCAGCAGAGTTAGCGGCGCCTACGAGCAGTACTTC. It codes for CASRVSGAYEQYF. Drawing the rest from reference TRBV2 and TRBJ2-7, the complete variable domain is EPEVTQTPSHQVTQMGQEVILRCVPISNHLYFYWYRQILGQKVEFLVSFYNNEISEKSEIFDDQFSVERPDGSNFTLKIRSTKLEDSAMYFCASRVSGAYEQYFGPGTRLTVT.